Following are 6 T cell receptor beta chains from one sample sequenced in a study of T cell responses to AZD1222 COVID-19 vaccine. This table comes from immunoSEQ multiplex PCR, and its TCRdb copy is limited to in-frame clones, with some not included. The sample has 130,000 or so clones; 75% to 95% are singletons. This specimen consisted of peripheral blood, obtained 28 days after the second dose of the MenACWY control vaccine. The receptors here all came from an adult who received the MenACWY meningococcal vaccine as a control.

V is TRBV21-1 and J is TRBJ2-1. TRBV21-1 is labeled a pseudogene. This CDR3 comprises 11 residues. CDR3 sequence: CASSRYNEQFF. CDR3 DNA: TGTGCCAGCAGCAGATACAATGAGCAGTTCTTC.

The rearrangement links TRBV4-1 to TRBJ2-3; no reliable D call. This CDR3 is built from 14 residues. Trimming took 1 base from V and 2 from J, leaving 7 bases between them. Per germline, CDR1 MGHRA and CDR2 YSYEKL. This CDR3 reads CASSQGANTDTQYF. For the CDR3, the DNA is TGCGCCAGCAGCCAAGGGGCGAACACAGATACGCAGTATTTT.

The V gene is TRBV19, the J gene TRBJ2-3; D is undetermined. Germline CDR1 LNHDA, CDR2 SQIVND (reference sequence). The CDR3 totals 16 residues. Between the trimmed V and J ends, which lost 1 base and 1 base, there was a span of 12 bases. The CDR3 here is CASSIGAYPGTDTQYF. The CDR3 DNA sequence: TGTGCCAGTAGTATAGGGGCGTATCCGGGCACAGATACGCAGTATTTT.

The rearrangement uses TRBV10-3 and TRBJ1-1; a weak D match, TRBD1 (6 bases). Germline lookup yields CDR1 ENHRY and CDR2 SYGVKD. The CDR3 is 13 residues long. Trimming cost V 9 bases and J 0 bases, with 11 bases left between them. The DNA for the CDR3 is TGTGCCATGAGGACAGTCATGAACACTGAAGCTTTCTTT. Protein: CAMRTVMNTEAFF.

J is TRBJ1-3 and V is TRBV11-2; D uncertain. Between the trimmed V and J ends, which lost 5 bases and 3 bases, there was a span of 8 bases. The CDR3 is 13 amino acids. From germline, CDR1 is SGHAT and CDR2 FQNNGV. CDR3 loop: CASSLPDGNTIYF. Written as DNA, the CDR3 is TGTGCCAGCAGCCTTCCAGATGGAAACACCATATATTTT.

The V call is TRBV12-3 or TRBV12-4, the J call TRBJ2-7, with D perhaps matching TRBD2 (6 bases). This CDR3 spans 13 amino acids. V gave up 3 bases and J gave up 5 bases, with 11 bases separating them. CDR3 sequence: CASSFGGNDEQYV. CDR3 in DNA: TGTGCCAGCAGTTTTGGCGGGAATGACGAGCAGTACGTC.